This T cell receptor beta chain came from a study of T cell changes during pregnancy in multiple sclerosis. V lost 8 bases to trimming and J lost 5 bases, with 15 bases between them. Germline values: CDR1 SGHAT, CDR2 FQNNGV. The CDR3 sequence is 14 residues long. Produced via immunoSEQ multiplex PCR; TCRdb's table is partial and in-frame only. The profile shows 60,000 or so clones, roughly nine tenths of them singletons. The chain employs TRBV11-2 and TRBJ1-4; D is possibly TRBD1 (5 bases). Source: peripheral blood, taken in the first trimester of pregnancy. The receptor was derived from a female donor with multiple sclerosis, enrolled in a pregnancy study. This CDR3 is CASHRRGSNEKLFF. CDR3 nucleotide sequence: TGTGCCAGCCATAGGAGGGGCTCGAATGAAAAACTGTTTTTT.